This TCR beta chain was profiled in a study of blood T cell repertoires in COVID-19. As for the study in general: Samples came from the United States, Italy and Spain, spanning acute and convalescent COVID-19. In each case, the material was cDNA or gDNA derived from T cells, B-cell-depleted T cells, or PBMCs.

Per the study methods: Amplified reference gene primers provided the basis for estimating nucleated cell counts. The data were produced by immunoSEQ multiplex PCR, yet TCRdb's version contains in-frame clones alone and is incomplete. That table supplies the V and J calls and clone size; D and trimming were determined from the DNA. Among approximately 210,000 clones listed, 88% were seen once. The CDR3 length is 15 residues. The ends were cut back, 2 bases at V and 2 bases at J, with 10 bases in the middle. Germline CDR1 reads SGHTA; CDR2 reads FQGTGA. The TCR originated in a man in his 70s with acute or convalescent COVID-19. V gene TRBV7-3 combines with J gene TRBJ2-1; D may be TRBD2 (5 bases). Sequenced material: peripheral blood. CDR3 region: CASSLGRDTYNEQFF. DNA of the CDR3: TGTGCCAGCAGCTTAGGTCGGGATACCTACAATGAGCAGTTCTTC.